Following are 13 T cell receptor beta chains from one sample sequenced in a study of cytomegalovirus exposure and HLA in healthy donors. A multiplex PCR was run with 60 Vbeta primers and 13 Jbeta primers. Profiled with immunoSEQ multiplex PCR; TCRdb holds only in-frame clones, not every one. The sample yields 160,000 or so clones, approximately 80% seen once. Sequences were obtained from PBMCs. These receptors all come from a man aged 18 to 29 in good health and CMV-seropositive.

The CDR3, as DNA: TGTGCCAGCAAGGGTCAGGGATGGGGCTACACCTTC. This encodes CASKGQGWGYTF. V gene TRBV2 combines with J gene TRBJ1-2; the D gene is possibly TRBD1 (5 bases). This CDR3 has 12 residues. With 7 bases removed from V and 8 bases from J, the gap between germline ends came to 14 bases. Germline V gene lookup returns CDR1 SNHLY and CDR2 FYNNEI.

This clone was detected only a few times. The gene calls are TRBV6-5 and TRBJ1-3, with TRBD1 as a possible D gene (6 bases). The germline gives CDR1 MNHEY, CDR2 SVGAGI. The CDR3 is 16 amino acids. Trimming cost V 2 bases and J 2 bases, with 13 bases left between them. Here the CDR3 DNA reads TGTGCCAGCAGTTACATTCGCAGGGGCGCTGGAAACACCATATATTTT. Protein sequence: CASSYIRRGAGNTIYF.

The CDR3 spells CASSHSGDRLTGANVLTF. The CDR3 DNA reads TGTGCCAGCAGCCACTCAGGGGACAGACTTACTGGGGCCAACGTCCTGACTTTC. The rearrangement uses TRBV14 and TRBJ2-6; 7 nucleotides agree with TRBD1. Germline V gene data show CDR1 as SGHDN and CDR2 as FVKESK. Trimming cost V 3 bases and J 2 bases; bases outside gene matches: 10. CDR3 length: 18 residues.

The CDR3 sequence is CASSNRVWAPTNEKLFF. The CDR3 region has the DNA TGTGCCAGCAGCAACCGCGTTTGGGCACCTACTAATGAAAAACTGTTTTTT. This chain uses TRBV7-9 with TRBJ1-4; D ambiguous. The CDR3 runs to 17 residues. The V end lost 5 bases, the J end lost 2 bases, and 18 bases lay between the germline ends. Germline loops: CDR1 SEHNR, CDR2 FQNEAQ (reference sequence).

The genes are TRBV6-1 and TRBJ1-1, with D uncertain. From germline, CDR1 is MNHNS and CDR2 SASEGT. The CDR3 length is 13 residues. Trimming took off 8 bases at V and 4 bases at J, with 14 bases between the two ends. CDR3 loop: CASFAGWGTEAFF. Here the CDR3 DNA reads TGTGCCAGCTTCGCGGGGTGGGGCACTGAAGCTTTCTTT.

The chain joins TRBV13 to TRBJ2-1, with 7 bases matching TRBD2. Germline values: CDR1 PRHDT, CDR2 FYEKMQ (reference sequence). The V and J ends lost 1 base and 4 bases, in that order; junction bases with no gene match: 10. CDR3 size: 17 residues. Written as DNA, the CDR3 is TGTGCCAGCAGCTTAGTTCCCCCTGGGGGGGGGTACAATGAGCAGTTCTTC. It is translated as CASSLVPPGGGYNEQFF.

The chain links TRBV9 to TRBJ1-1; 7 bases align to TRBD1. With 0 bases clipped from V and 2 bases from J, the junction kept 4 bases outside the gene matches. This CDR3 contains 15 residues. Germline CDR1 SGDLS, CDR2 YYNGEE. This CDR3 reads CASSVAGGGNTEAFF. The CDR3 DNA reads TGTGCCAGCAGCGTAGCAGGGGGAGGCAACACTGAAGCTTTCTTT.

Notes on this clone: The junction shows a germline mismatch at one end, possibly a read error. This chain links TRBV28 with TRBJ2-7; TRBD2 is a possible D gene (6 bases). This CDR3 has 13 residues. Germline V CDR1 and CDR2: MDHEN, SYDVKM. The CDR3 reads CASGREGSHEQYF. The CDR3 coding sequence is TGTGCCAGCGGGCGGGAAGGCTCCCACGAGCAGTACTTC.

V usage is TRBV6-1 and J usage is TRBJ2-1, with 7 bases lining up with TRBD1. CDR3 length: 14 residues. Germline lookup yields CDR1 MNHNS and CDR2 SASEGT. J was trimmed by 7 bases and V by 5 bases; bases with no gene match: 8. As DNA, the CDR3 is TGTGCCAGCAGTTGGACAGGTGTGGCGAATGAGCAGTTCTTC. Translation gives CASSWTGVANEQFF.

This clone was observed a single time. The chain has TRBV4-1 and TRBJ1-3; 8 bases are shared with TRBD1. The germline V gene encodes CDR1 MGHRA and CDR2 YSYEKL. The ends lost 4 bases at V and 3 bases at J; junction bases unmatched: 5. This CDR3 has 15 amino acids. The CDR3 spells CASSRGTGDGNTIYF. CDR3 coding DNA: TGCGCCAGCAGCCGGGGGACAGGTGATGGAAACACCATATATTTT.

This clone was picked up one time. The junction and the germline gene differ at one end; a read error may be behind it. This chain links TRBV7-7 with TRBJ2-1; 13 nucleotides line up with TRBD2. The length of the CDR3 is 20 residues. CDR1 and CDR2 (germline): SSHAT, FNYEAQ (reference sequence). In DNA, the CDR3 is TGTGCTAGCAGCTTAAGCTCAGCAGGACTAGCGGGAGCATTTTCCAATGAGCAGTTCTTC. As protein: CASSLSSAGLAGAFSNEQFF. Looking up the rest from reference TRBV7-7 and TRBJ2-1 gives the full variable domain: GAGVSQSPRYKVTKRGQDVTLRCDPISSHATLYWYQQALGQGPEFLTYFNYEAQPDKSGLPSDRFSAERPEGSISTLTIQRTEQRDSAMYRCASSLSSAGLAGAFSNEQFFGPGTRLTVL.

This chain links TRBV10-3 with TRBJ2-7, with 8 bases lining up with TRBD2. The CDR3 length is 13 residues. The germline gives CDR1 ENHRY, CDR2 SYGVKD. The V gene end was trimmed by 2 bases and the J gene end by 7 bases; junction bases not matched to a gene: 4. CDR3 DNA: TGTGCCATCAGTGAGGAGGCTAGCGGGGAGCAGTACTTC. Protein sequence: CAISEEASGEQYF.

The chain couples TRBV7-9 to TRBJ2-3, with D possibly being TRBD2 (5 bases). The CDR3 extends over 14 amino acids. Germline V lookup: CDR1 SEHNR, CDR2 FQNEAQ (reference sequence). V lost 5 bases and J 0 bases, leaving 9 bases between the germline ends. The DNA of the CDR3 is TGTGCCAGCAGCGGGTGGACTAGCACAGATACGCAGTATTTT. This gives the protein CASSGWTSTDTQYF.